A single sample gave rise to the 15 T cell receptor beta chains below, sequenced in a study of blood T cell repertoires in COVID-19 (dated by TCRdb to the early 2020s). Receptor libraries were prepared by the immunoSEQ multiplex PCR assay. TCRdb carries this immuneACCESS record with in-frame sequences only. Its versions omit some clonotypes, under half of them owing to an unresolved V gene in the studies checked, with the rest unexplained. The sample table holds under 200,000 clones, of which roughly 90% were seen once. Clones ranked in the top ten supply about 0.54% of the sample. Specimen: peripheral blood. Receptors originate from a man aged 45-60 years with acute or convalescent COVID-19.

This clone has only one observation. J is TRBJ2-3 and V is TRBV18; TRBD2 might be the D (6 bases). Germline CDR1 and CDR2: KGHSH and LQKENI. The CDR3 runs 18 residues. The V end was cut by 4 bases, the J end by 2 bases, with 22 bases between. CDR3 region: CASSRTLRNSGYTDTQYF. The CDR3 bases are TGTGCCAGCTCACGCACCTTGAGGAATAGCGGTTACACAGATACGCAGTATTTT.

The genes are TRBV5-4 and TRBJ1-1; the D is unclear. V was cut by 0 bases and J by 0 bases, with 6 bases left in between. The CDR3 runs 14 residues. Germline lookup yields CDR1 SGHNT and CDR2 YYREEE (reference sequence). The CDR3 spells CASSLGAMNTEAFF. The CDR3 DNA reads TGTGCCAGCAGCTTGGGAGCCATGAACACTGAAGCTTTCTTT.

J is TRBJ2-1 and V is TRBV3-1 (or the pseudogene TRBV3-2); tentative D call: TRBD2 (5 bases). The germline V gene encodes CDR1 LGHDT and CDR2 YNNKEL (reference sequence). The germline V and J ends were trimmed by 1 base and 6 bases, with 10 bases remaining between them. The CDR3 contains 14 residues. CDR3 DNA sequence: TGTGCCAGCAGCCAAGCGGGAAAGGGCAATGAGCAGTTCTTC. It codes for CASSQAGKGNEQFF.

The chain employs TRBV4-1 and TRBJ2-6, with 7 bases identical to TRBD1. V lost 1 base and J lost 0; bases outside the gene matches: 3. This CDR3 is built from 17 residues. CDR1 is MGHRA, CDR2 YSYEKL, per germline. CDR3: CASSQGQGPSGANVLTF. CDR3 sequence (DNA): TGCGCCAGCAGCCAAGGACAGGGTCCCTCTGGGGCCAACGTCCTGACTTTC.

The chain employs TRBV6-5 and TRBJ2-5; 9 bases map to TRBD1. V shed 4 bases and J 5 bases; nucleotides not matched to a gene: 5. The germline V gene has CDR1 MNHEY and CDR2 SVGAGI. The CDR3 extends over 14 amino acids. CDR3 sequence reads: CASSFLDRGETQYF. For the CDR3, the DNA is TGTGCCAGCAGTTTCCTGGACAGGGGTGAGACCCAGTACTTC.

This chain connects TRBV2 to TRBJ1-5; a weak D match, TRBD1 (6 bases). This CDR3 contains 14 residues. The germline V gene encodes CDR1 SNHLY and CDR2 FYNNEI. The germline V and J ends were trimmed by 6 bases and 7 bases, with 16 bases remaining between them. The DNA of the CDR3 is TGTGCCAGCAGCGCCTCAGGGGAACGGCAGCCCCAGCATTTT. Translation: CASSASGERQPQHF. The full variable domain, rest sourced from reference TRBV2 and TRBJ1-5, is EPEVTQTPSHQVTQMGQEVILRCVPISNHLYFYWYRQILGQKVEFLVSFYNNEISEKSEIFDDQFSVERPDGSNFTLKIRSTKLEDSAMYFCASSASGERQPQHFGDGTRLSIL.

The genes are TRBV29-1 and TRBJ1-4, with 7 bases that match TRBD1. The V gene end was trimmed by 7 bases and the J gene end by 7 bases; junction bases not matched to a gene: 9. CDR1 is SQVTM, CDR2 ANQGSEA, per germline. This CDR3 has 13 amino acids. The CDR3 sequence: CSAGLTGREKLFF. Here the CDR3 DNA reads TGCAGCGCAGGTTTGACAGGGCGTGAAAAACTGTTTTTT.

The genes are TRBV6-2 or TRBV6-3 and TRBJ2-7; D gene unclear. Deletions cut 2 bases from V and 0 bases from J, with 11 bases between. The germline V gene encodes CDR1 MNHEY and CDR2 SVGEGT. This CDR3 is built from 15 residues. CDR3 nucleotides: TGTGCCAGCAGTTACGGCCTGGGCCTCTCCTACGAGCAGTACGTC. Translating it yields CASSYGLGLSYEQYV.

V and J are TRBV6-5 and TRBJ2-7, with a weak D call TRBD1 (6 bases). This CDR3 is built from 13 residues. The V gene's germline CDR1 is MNHEY and CDR2 SVGAGI. V was clipped by 8 bases and J by 0 bases, with 11 bases between them. CDR3 loop: CASWDTLSYEQYF. The CDR3 nucleotides read TGTGCCAGCTGGGACACCCTCTCCTACGAGCAGTACTTC.

This clone was seen once. The genes are TRBV11-1 and TRBJ2-1, with D possibly being TRBD1 (6 bases). The CDR3 spans 15 residues. Germline-derived CDR1 and CDR2 are SGHAT and FQDESV (reference sequence). The germline V and J ends were trimmed by 5 bases and 4 bases, with 15 bases remaining between them. CDR3 nucleotide sequence: TGTGCCAGCAGCGGGCCGGGACAAATTTACAATGAGCAGTTCTTC. As protein: CASSGPGQIYNEQFF.

V usage is TRBV19 and J usage is TRBJ1-5, with D possibly being TRBD1 (6 bases). Trimming cost V 3 bases and J 3 bases, with 12 bases left between them. The germline gives CDR1 LNHDA, CDR2 SQIVND (reference sequence). CDR3 length equals 15 residues. The CDR3 loop is CASSIVRGFNQPQHF. DNA for the CDR3: TGTGCCAGTAGTATCGTCAGGGGCTTCAATCAGCCCCAGCATTTT. Variable domain in full (rest from reference TRBV19 and TRBJ1-5): DGGITQSPKYLFRKEGQNVTLSCEQNLNHDAMYWYRQDPGQGLRLIYYSQIVNDFQKGDIAEGYSVSREKKESFPLTVTSAQKNPTAFYLCASSIVRGFNQPQHFGDGTRLSIL.

V usage is TRBV7-8 and J usage is TRBJ1-4; tentatively, D is TRBD1 (6 bases). Looked up from germline, CDR1 is SGHVS and CDR2 is FQNEAQ. CDR3 size: 16 residues. V shed 6 bases and J shed 0 bases, with 14 bases lying between them. CDR3 amino acids: CASSSHRDATNEKLFF. CDR3 nucleotides: TGTGCCAGCAGTTCTCACAGGGATGCAACTAATGAAAAACTGTTTTTT.

The rearrangement uses TRBV14 and TRBJ2-7; TRBD2 matches 11 bases. The CDR3 length is 15 residues. Per germline, CDR1 SGHDN and CDR2 FVKESK. J gave up 4 bases and V 1 base, and 3 bases lay outside the gene matches. The chain's CDR3 is CASSQASSGRYEQYF. CDR3 nucleotides: TGTGCCAGCAGCCAAGCCTCTAGCGGGAGGTACGAGCAGTACTTC.

CDR3 residues: CASSSGTDYGYTF. CDR3 bases: TGTGCCAGCAGTTCCGGGACAGACTATGGCTACACCTTC. The V and J genes are TRBV6-4 and TRBJ1-2; TRBD1 agrees at 7 bases. From germline, CDR1 is MRHNA and CDR2 SNTAGT. The CDR3 has 13 amino acids. V was clipped by 5 bases and J by 3 bases; unmatched bases: 3.

This chain uses TRBV6-5 with TRBJ2-3; 8 nucleotides agree with TRBD2. The CDR3 loop spans 16 amino acids. Germline assignment: CDR1 MNHEY and CDR2 SVGAGI. V was clipped by 0 bases and J by 1 base; unmatched bases: 3. The DNA for the CDR3 is TGTGCCAGCAGTTACTCGTCAGCGGGGGGCACAGATACGCAGTATTTT. It specifies CASSYSSAGGTDTQYF.